Each of the 19 T cell receptor beta chains below was sequenced from the same sample in a study of molecular identifiers for immune sequencing clone quantification. TCRdb ran MiXCR on the PCR reads and lists one entry per CDR3 protein. Of about half a million distinct CDR3 sequences in the sample, 20% to 25% were seen once. The sample consisted of naive CD8+ T cells from blood, with Jurkat cell RNA spiked in. Subset indicated: FACS-sorted CD8+CD4-CCR7+CD45RA+ naive T cells. These receptors were obtained from a human donor in good health. Some libraries in this study had Jurkat cell RNA spiked in.

This clonotype was observed many times. The chain has TRBV7-9 and TRBJ2-7; D not certain. V gave up 5 bases and J gave up 2 bases, with 10 bases separating them. This CDR3 is built from 13 residues. Germline CDR1 is SEHNR and CDR2 is FQNEAQ (reference sequence). DNA of the CDR3: TGTGCCAGCAGCCCGCCAGCCGCCTACGAGCAGTACTTC. The encoded protein is CASSPPAAYEQYF.

Concerning this clonotype itself: Germline is not matched at one junction end, which may reflect a read error. V is TRBV11-2 and J is TRBJ2-7; 10 bases are a match to TRBD1. The CDR3 contains 17 residues. Germline CDR1 and CDR2: SGHAT and FQNNGV. The CDR3 here is CASSLTPGTGAAYGQYF. The CDR3 coding sequence is TGTGCCAGCAGCTTAACCCCCGGGACAGGGGCCGCCTACGGGCAGTACTTC.

This clonotype was seen at least ten times. This sequence joins TRBV7-9 and TRBJ2-5, with 11 bases aligning to TRBD2. CDR3 size: 16 residues. Trimming at V came to 5 bases and at J to 0 bases, leaving 5 bases not matched to a gene. From germline, CDR1 is SEHNR and CDR2 FQNEAQ (reference sequence). The CDR3 spells CASSRRTSGHQETQYF. Here the CDR3 DNA reads TGTGCCAGCAGCCGCCGGACTAGCGGGCACCAAGAGACCCAGTACTTC.

The table lists this clonotype with many counts. The chain couples TRBV9 to TRBJ2-1, with 7 bases matching TRBD2. V trimming: 4 bases; J trimming: 11 bases; junction bases outside the gene matches: 9. The germline V gene encodes CDR1 SGDLS and CDR2 YYNGEE. The CDR3 extends over 13 amino acids. CDR3 in DNA: TGTGCCAGCAGCTCCGGGGGGTCGCGGAAGCAGTTCTTC. Protein product: CASSSGGSRKQFF.

This clonotype was seen ten or more times. CDR3 protein: CASSYSIGENQETQYF. In nucleotides, the CDR3 is TGTGCCAGCAGTTACTCGATAGGGGAGAACCAAGAGACCCAGTACTTC. The rearrangement uses TRBV6-2 or TRBV6-3 and TRBJ2-5; D could derive from TRBD1 or TRBD2 (5 bases each). The germline CDR1 and CDR2 sequences are MNHEY and SVGEGT. The CDR3 has 16 residues. V was pared by 0 bases and J by 0 bases, with 11 bases between.

This clonotype came up many times. This chain links TRBV6-1 with TRBJ2-3, with 7 bases aligning to TRBD1. Germline V gene lookup returns CDR1 MNHNS and CDR2 SASEGT. The CDR3 has 14 residues. The V and J ends lost 6 bases and 1 base, in that order; junction bases with no gene match: 4. CDR3 nucleotide sequence: TGTGCCAGCAGGCACAGGGGAGGCACAGATACGCAGTATTTT. Its protein product is CASRHRGGTDTQYF.

As regards this clonotype: One junction end disagrees with the germline gene, perhaps due to a read error. The chain is built from TRBV28 and TRBJ1-2; D uncertain. The CDR3 has 15 amino acids. Per germline, CDR1 MDHEN and CDR2 SYDVKM. The CDR3 nucleotides read TGTACCAGCAGTTTTCCCGACGAGGGTCCCTATGGCTACACCTTC. Translating it yields CTSSFPDEGPYGYTF.

This clonotype turned up a few times. The chain has TRBV2 and TRBJ2-7, with D maybe TRBD2 (5 bases). Germline values: CDR1 SNHLY, CDR2 FYNNEI. Trimming removed 7 bases at V and 0 bases at J, with 13 bases between. The CDR3 is made up of 14 amino acids. CDR3 sequence reads: CASTEGAASYEQYF. The CDR3 DNA is TGTGCCAGCACCGAGGGAGCAGCCTCCTACGAGCAGTACTTC.

This clonotype was found a few times. The chain employs TRBV27 and TRBJ2-7; D not resolved. Trimming took 5 bases from V and 1 from J, leaving 15 bases between them. Germline V gene data show CDR1 as MNHEY and CDR2 as SMNVEV (reference sequence). The CDR3 totals 15 residues. The CDR3 DNA is TGTGCCAGCAGTCCCTACCCACCAGAGTCCTACGAGCAGTACTTC. Amino acids: CASSPYPPESYEQYF.

Concerning this clonotype itself: The conserved final phenylalanine or tryptophan is absent from the CDR3, which likely points to a read error. The chain combines TRBV28 with TRBJ2-1; D not resolved. This CDR3 is built from 12 residues. The ends were cut back, 4 bases at V and 8 bases at J, with 9 bases in the middle. Germline V gene lookup returns CDR1 MDHEN and CDR2 SYDVKM. DNA of the CDR3: TGTGCCAGCAGTTGGAGTCGGGATGAGCAGTTCCTC. This codes for CASSWSRDEQFL.

The V call is TRBV19, the J call TRBJ2-3; tentatively, D is TRBD2 (5 bases). Per the germline V gene, CDR1 is LNHDA and CDR2 is SQIVND (reference sequence). V lost 5 bases and J 6 bases, leaving 15 bases between the germline ends. The CDR3 is made up of 14 amino acids. As DNA, the CDR3 is TGTGCCAGTAGTCACTCCGGAGGCTTGGATACGCAGTATTTT. Residues: CASSHSGGLDTQYF.

This clonotype came up many times. This rearrangement joins TRBV12-5 to TRBJ2-6; D unclear. The germline gives CDR1 LGHNT, CDR2 FRNRAP. The CDR3 runs to 14 residues. Trimming removed 1 base at V and 1 base at J, with 2 bases between. The DNA for the CDR3 is TGTGCTAGTGGTTTGGGGTCTGGGGCCAACGTCCTGACTTTC. Protein sequence: CASGLGSGANVLTF.

This clonotype was observed a few times. This chain connects TRBV20-1 to TRBJ2-7; unclear D gene. The CDR3 has 14 residues. Per germline, CDR1 DFQATT and CDR2 SNEGSKA (reference sequence). Trimming stripped 4 bases from V and 2 bases from J, with 15 bases between. CDR3 in amino acids: CSAKPYDTTYEQYF. CDR3 nucleotides: TGCAGTGCTAAGCCATATGACACTACCTACGAGCAGTACTTC.

This clonotype was found many times. V usage is TRBV20-1 and J usage is TRBJ2-7; weak D call: TRBD2 (5 bases). Germline loops: CDR1 DFQATT, CDR2 SNEGSKA (reference sequence). This CDR3 has 14 amino acids. Trimming took off 3 bases at V and 6 bases at J, with 18 bases between the two ends. The CDR3 is CSARLGLASLEQYF. In DNA form, the CDR3 reads TGCAGTGCTAGGCTCGGACTCGCATCTCTCGAGCAGTACTTC.

Turning to this clonotype: One base away lies a much larger clone, so this may be a sequencing read error. J is TRBJ2-7 and V is TRBV20-1; TRBD1 agrees at 8 bases. This CDR3 comprises 14 residues. Germline V gives CDR1 DFQATT, CDR2 SNEGSKA (reference sequence). The CDR3 sequence is CSARGRGPPYGQYF. The CDR3 coding sequence is TGCAGTGCTAGGGGCAGGGGGCCCCCCTACGGGCAGTACTTC.

This clonotype was counted at least ten times. The chain carries TRBV6-5 and TRBJ2-5; maybe TRBD2 (6 bases). Trimming took 5 bases from V and 7 from J, leaving 14 bases between them. This CDR3 contains 13 residues. CDR1 MNHEY and CDR2 SVGAGI come from the germline V gene. CDR3 DNA: TGTGCCAGCAGTCAAGGACCGGAGGGGACCCAGTACTTC. Protein: CASSQGPEGTQYF.

Points on this clonotype: This may be a read error, as it is one base from a much larger clone. The chain couples TRBV12-3 or TRBV12-4 to TRBJ1-1; the D is unclear. V lost 4 bases and J 3 bases, leaving 15 bases between the germline ends. CDR3 length: 15 residues. This CDR3 is CASSSLIGRDTEAFF. The CDR3, as DNA: TGTGCCAGCAGTTCCCTCATAGGGAGGGACACTGAAGCTTTCTTT.

The chain employs TRBV4-3 and TRBJ1-1; D not certain. The germline CDR1 and CDR2 sequences are LGHNA and YSLEER. V was shortened by 3 bases and J by 1 base, with 12 bases between the two germline ends. CDR3 length equals 15 residues. The CDR3: CASSHAGPKNTEAFF. CDR3 sequence (DNA): TGCGCCAGCAGCCATGCCGGACCGAAGAACACTGAAGCTTTCTTT.

The chain carries TRBV4-3 and TRBJ1-1; no firm D call. V lost 0 bases to trimming and J lost 0 bases, with 14 bases between them. This CDR3 has 17 amino acids. The germline V gene encodes CDR1 LGHNA and CDR2 YSLEER. CDR3 sequence reads: CASSQDLSGTVNTEAFF. CDR3 sequence (DNA): TGCGCCAGCAGCCAAGATCTGTCAGGTACGGTGAACACTGAAGCTTTCTTT.